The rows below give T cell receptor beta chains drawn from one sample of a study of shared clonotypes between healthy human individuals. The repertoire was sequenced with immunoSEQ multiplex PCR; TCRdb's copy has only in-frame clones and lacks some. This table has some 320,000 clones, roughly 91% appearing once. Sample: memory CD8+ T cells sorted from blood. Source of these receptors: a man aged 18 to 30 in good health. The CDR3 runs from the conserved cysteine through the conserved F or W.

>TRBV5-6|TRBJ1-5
CASSWNLEQPQHF
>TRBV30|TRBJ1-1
CAWSDVGAEAFF
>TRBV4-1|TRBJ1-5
CASSQDLGQPQHF
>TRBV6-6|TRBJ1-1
CASSYDRGEVNTEAFF
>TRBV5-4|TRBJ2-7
CASSLLTGGPLYEQYF
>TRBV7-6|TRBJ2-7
CASSLVAGGPFYEQYF
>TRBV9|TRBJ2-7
CASSVDTHYEQYF
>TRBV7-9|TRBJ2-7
CASSSPQTYEQYF
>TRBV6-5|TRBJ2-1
CASSYLTGASEQFF
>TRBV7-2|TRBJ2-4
CASSLGLAGGVANIQYF
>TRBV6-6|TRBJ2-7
CASSYDKSSYEQYF
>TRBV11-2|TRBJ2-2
CASSLGGANTGELFF
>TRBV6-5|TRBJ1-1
CASSYDGRTEAFF
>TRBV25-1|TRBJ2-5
CASRPEGRDQETQYF
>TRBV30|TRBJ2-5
CAWVDRDRGLETQYF
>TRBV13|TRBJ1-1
CASSFTGEARTEAFF
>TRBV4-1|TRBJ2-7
CASSQEKARVYEQYF
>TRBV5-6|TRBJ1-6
CASSFQGYNSPLHF
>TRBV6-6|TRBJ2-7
CASSSAGTATYEQYF
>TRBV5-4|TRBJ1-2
CASSLRAATIYGYTF
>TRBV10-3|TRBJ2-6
CAISESDANSGANVLTF
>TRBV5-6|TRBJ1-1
CASTPAFRTNTEAFF
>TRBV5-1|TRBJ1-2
CASSHPRDGGDGYTF
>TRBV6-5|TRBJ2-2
CASSDTGGVGGELFF
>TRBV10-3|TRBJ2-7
CAISGGQAHEQYF
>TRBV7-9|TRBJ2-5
CASSSSGVETQYF
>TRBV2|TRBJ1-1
CASSSGTGGFNTEAFF
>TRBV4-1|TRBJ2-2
CASSPRMTATGELFF
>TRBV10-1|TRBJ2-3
CASSEALTTERHTQYF
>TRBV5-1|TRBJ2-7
CASSLVPRNYEQYF
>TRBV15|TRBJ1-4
CATSRDLSGPANEKLFF
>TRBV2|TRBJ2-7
CASSEPSGGEYEQYF
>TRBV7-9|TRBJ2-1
CASSREWSANEQFF
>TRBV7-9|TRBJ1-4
CASSSTGLLRGYNEKLFF
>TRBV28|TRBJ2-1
CASSSTVDPNEQFF
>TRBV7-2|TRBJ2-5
CASSLATRQETQYF
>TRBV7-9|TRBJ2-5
CASSPPLAGTQETQYF
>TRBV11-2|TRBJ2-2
CASSRRAGELFF
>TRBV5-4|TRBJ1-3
CASRLWGGRNTIYF
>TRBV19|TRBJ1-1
CASSPPGTEAFF
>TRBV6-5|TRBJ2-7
CASSYSPPGTYEQYF
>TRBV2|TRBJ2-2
CASNRERTGELFF
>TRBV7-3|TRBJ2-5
CASSSGTGGEETQYF
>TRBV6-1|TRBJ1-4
CASSADRGQLTNEKLFF
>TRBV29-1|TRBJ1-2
CSYQPSEVRYGYTF